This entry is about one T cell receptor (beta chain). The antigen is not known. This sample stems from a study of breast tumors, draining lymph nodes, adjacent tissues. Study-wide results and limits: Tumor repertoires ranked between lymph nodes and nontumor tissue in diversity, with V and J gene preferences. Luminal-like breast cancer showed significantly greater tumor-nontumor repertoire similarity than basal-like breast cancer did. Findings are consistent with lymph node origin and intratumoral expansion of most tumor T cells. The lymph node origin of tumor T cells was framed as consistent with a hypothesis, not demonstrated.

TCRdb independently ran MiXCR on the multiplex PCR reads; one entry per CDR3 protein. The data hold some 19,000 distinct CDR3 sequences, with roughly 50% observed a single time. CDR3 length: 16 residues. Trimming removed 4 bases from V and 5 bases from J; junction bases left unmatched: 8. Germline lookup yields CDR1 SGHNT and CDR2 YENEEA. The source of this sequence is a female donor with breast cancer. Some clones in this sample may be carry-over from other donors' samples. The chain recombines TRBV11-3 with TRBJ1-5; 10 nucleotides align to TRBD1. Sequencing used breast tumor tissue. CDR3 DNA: TGTGCCAGCAGCTCCCGGGACAGGGGAAGGGATCAGCCCCAGCATTTT. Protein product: CASSSRDRGRDQPQHF.